These T cell receptor beta chains were read from a single sample in a study of cytomegalovirus exposure and HLA in healthy donors. TCRdb's copy holds only in-frame clones and misses some; the assay was immunoSEQ multiplex PCR. The sample holds about 150,000 clones, around 90% seen once. Sequencing input: PBMCs. Source of these receptors: a woman aged 30 to 39 in good health and CMV-seropositive. Both conserved end residues are part of each CDR3. Fields, in order: CDR3 DNA, CDR3 protein, V gene, clone size, J gene, D gene. D genes are given only for firm matches. Clone size appears in some rows only: once, few, many, or a class for an expanded clone.

CDR3 DNA: TGTGCCAGCAGTTTTAGGACACCTTCCTACGAGCAGTACTTC; CDR3 protein: CASSFRTPSYEQYF; V gene: TRBV28; clone size: NA; J gene: TRBJ2-7; D gene: NA
CDR3 DNA: TGCGCCAGCAGCTTGGAGGGACTAGTAGGCGAGCAGTACTTC; CDR3 protein: CASSLEGLVGEQYF; V gene: TRBV5-1; clone size: NA; J gene: TRBJ2-7; D gene: TRBD2
CDR3 DNA: TGTGCCAGCAGCCACGGGAGATTTAATGAAAAACTGTTTTTT; CDR3 protein: CASSHGRFNEKLFF; V gene: TRBV28; clone size: NA; J gene: TRBJ1-4; D gene: NA
CDR3 DNA: TGCGCCAGCAGCCCGCAGGGTTTGGTCACTGAAGCTTTCTTT; CDR3 protein: CASSPQGLVTEAFF; V gene: TRBV4-1; clone size: NA; J gene: TRBJ1-1; D gene: NA
CDR3 DNA: TGTGCCAGCAGACGACTAGCGGGGGAAACCTACGAGCAGTACTTC; CDR3 protein: CASRRLAGETYEQYF; V gene: TRBV28; clone size: NA; J gene: TRBJ2-7; D gene: TRBD2
CDR3 DNA: TGTGCCAGCAGCTTAGGGTCAGGGACACGGTACGAGCAGTACTTC; CDR3 protein: CASSLGSGTRYEQYF; V gene: TRBV7-6; clone size: NA; J gene: TRBJ2-7; D gene: NA
CDR3 DNA: TGTGCCAGCATCCCCCGGGAGCCGAACTATGGCTACACCTTC; CDR3 protein: CASIPREPNYGYTF; V gene: TRBV6-1; clone size: NA; J gene: TRBJ1-2; D gene: NA
CDR3 DNA: TGCGCCAGCAGCGTACTAGCGGGGGGTCTGAATGAGCAGTTCTTC; CDR3 protein: CASSVLAGGLNEQFF; V gene: TRBV4-1; clone size: NA; J gene: TRBJ2-1; D gene: TRBD2
CDR3 DNA: TGTGCCAGCAGTTTATTGACACAACAGTTTCATGGCTACACCTTC; CDR3 protein: CASSLLTQQFHGYTF; V gene: TRBV28; clone size: NA; J gene: TRBJ1-2; D gene: NA
CDR3 DNA: TGTGCCAGTAGTTTTAGCGTTAACACCGGGGAGCTGTTTTTT; CDR3 protein: CASSFSVNTGELFF; V gene: TRBV19; clone size: NA; J gene: TRBJ2-2; D gene: NA
CDR3 DNA: TGTGCCAGCAGTTATCAGGTCAATCAGCCCCAGCATTTT; CDR3 protein: CASSYQVNQPQHF; V gene: TRBV6-6; clone size: NA; J gene: TRBJ1-5; D gene: NA
CDR3 DNA: TGTGCCAGCGGTTCAGGGTTAGGTGCGGCTTTCTTT; CDR3 protein: CASGSGLGAAFF; V gene: TRBV6-5; clone size: NA; J gene: TRBJ1-1; D gene: NA
CDR3 DNA: TGCAGCATACTATCTCGTGATAGCGGGGTCTACGAGCAGTACTTC; CDR3 protein: CSILSRDSGVYEQYF; V gene: TRBV29-1; clone size: NA; J gene: TRBJ2-7; D gene: TRBD2
CDR3 DNA: TGTGCCAGCAGGGACAGAGGCGAAAAACTGTTTTTT; CDR3 protein: CASRDRGEKLFF; V gene: TRBV2; clone size: few; J gene: TRBJ1-4; D gene: NA
CDR3 DNA: TGCGCCAGCAGCTGGGGGGATAGCAACCTTCGGCATGAGCAGTTCTTC; CDR3 protein: CASSWGDSNLRHEQFF; V gene: TRBV5-1; clone size: NA; J gene: TRBJ2-1; D gene: NA
CDR3 DNA: TGTGCCAGCAGTGAATGGGGGGGGGCCATCGGGGAGCTGTTTTTT; CDR3 protein: CASSEWGGAIGELFF; V gene: TRBV6-1; clone size: NA; J gene: TRBJ2-2; D gene: NA
CDR3 DNA: TGTGCCAGCAGCTTAGAGGGGGGCAGGGGGACAGATACGCAGTATTTT; CDR3 protein: CASSLEGGRGTDTQYF; V gene: TRBV7-8; clone size: NA; J gene: TRBJ2-3; D gene: NA
CDR3 DNA: TGTGCCAGCGTAAGGGCGGGAGGGCCGTGGGATACGCAGTATTTT; CDR3 protein: CASVRAGGPWDTQYF; V gene: TRBV2; clone size: once; J gene: TRBJ2-3; D gene: TRBD2
CDR3 DNA: TGTGCCAGCAGTATACTTCACACAGATACGCAGTATTTT; CDR3 protein: CASSILHTDTQYF; V gene: TRBV2; clone size: NA; J gene: TRBJ2-3; D gene: NA
CDR3 DNA: TGTGCCAGCAGTGCGGAGTCAGGGGGCAGGGAGACCCAGTACTTC; CDR3 protein: CASSAESGGRETQYF; V gene: TRBV2; clone size: NA; J gene: TRBJ2-5; D gene: TRBD1
CDR3 DNA: TGTGCCAGCAGCTTGGGGGGACGCCTGAGCCCGTACTTC; CDR3 protein: CASSLGGRLSPYF; V gene: TRBV7-2; clone size: NA; J gene: TRBJ2-7; D gene: NA
CDR3 DNA: TGTGCCAGCAGCCCCTTTTCCCAGGGTATGGGAGAGCAGTACTTC; CDR3 protein: CASSPFSQGMGEQYF; V gene: TRBV5-6; clone size: NA; J gene: TRBJ2-7; D gene: NA
CDR3 DNA: TGTGCCAGCAGTGAAATAGGAGGCGGAAACACCAAAAACATTCAGTACTTC; CDR3 protein: CASSEIGGGNTKNIQYF; V gene: TRBV6-1; clone size: NA; J gene: TRBJ2-4; D gene: NA
CDR3 DNA: TGTGCCAGCAGCCGACAACAGGGGTACGAGCAGTACTTC; CDR3 protein: CASSRQQGYEQYF; V gene: TRBV7-9; clone size: NA; J gene: TRBJ2-7; D gene: TRBD1
CDR3 DNA: TGTGCCAGCAGCACCCACGGGACTAGCGGCTCAGATACGCAGTATTTT; CDR3 protein: CASSTHGTSGSDTQYF; V gene: TRBV6-4; clone size: NA; J gene: TRBJ2-3; D gene: TRBD2
CDR3 DNA: TGTGCCAGCAGCTGGACAGGGACGAACACCGGGGAGCTGTTTTTT; CDR3 protein: CASSWTGTNTGELFF; V gene: TRBV11-2; clone size: few; J gene: TRBJ2-2; D gene: TRBD1
CDR3 DNA: TGTGCCAGCAGCCACCCCAGGAAGACCTACGAGCAGTACTTC; CDR3 protein: CASSHPRKTYEQYF; V gene: TRBV11-2; clone size: NA; J gene: TRBJ2-7; D gene: NA
CDR3 DNA: TGCGCCAGCAGTGAAAGGCAGCGGGGGACAGATACGCAGTATTTT; CDR3 protein: CASSERQRGTDTQYF; V gene: TRBV10-2; clone size: NA; J gene: TRBJ2-3; D gene: TRBD2
CDR3 DNA: TGTGCCAGCCCGGGGGACACCGGGGAGCTGTTTTTT; CDR3 protein: CASPGDTGELFF; V gene: TRBV7-9; clone size: NA; J gene: TRBJ2-2; D gene: NA
CDR3 DNA: TGTGCCAGCTCACCATTCGGTGAGTTTAGCAATCAGCCCCAGCATTTT; CDR3 protein: CASSPFGEFSNQPQHF; V gene: TRBV18; clone size: few; J gene: TRBJ1-5; D gene: NA
CDR3 DNA: TGCGCCAGCGGGGGGGATGCCGGACCCCTCCACTTT; CDR3 protein: CASGGDAGPLHF; V gene: TRBV5-1; clone size: NA; J gene: TRBJ1-6; D gene: NA
CDR3 DNA: TGTGCCAGCAGCCCGGGGGGCCTGGGGACCCAGTACTTC; CDR3 protein: CASSPGGLGTQYF; V gene: TRBV7-2; clone size: NA; J gene: TRBJ2-5; D gene: NA
CDR3 DNA: TGCGCCAGCAGCCAAGGGAGGGAACAAGAGACCCAGTACTTC; CDR3 protein: CASSQGREQETQYF; V gene: TRBV4-1; clone size: NA; J gene: TRBJ2-5; D gene: NA
CDR3 DNA: TGTGCCAGCAGCTTCGGGACACTTGACGATGAGCAGTTCTTC; CDR3 protein: CASSFGTLDDEQFF; V gene: TRBV7-2; clone size: NA; J gene: TRBJ2-1; D gene: NA
CDR3 DNA: TGTGCCAGTAGTATAGACGGGGGGGGCTACAATGAGCAGTTCTTC; CDR3 protein: CASSIDGGGYNEQFF; V gene: TRBV19; clone size: NA; J gene: TRBJ2-1; D gene: TRBD2
CDR3 DNA: TGTGCCAGCAGCCCCCAGTACGACGAGCAGTACTTC; CDR3 protein: CASSPQYDEQYF; V gene: TRBV28; clone size: NA; J gene: TRBJ2-7; D gene: NA
CDR3 DNA: TGTGCCAGCAGTTACTCCCTAGCGGGAGTCTACGAGCAGTACTTC; CDR3 protein: CASSYSLAGVYEQYF; V gene: TRBV6-5; clone size: NA; J gene: TRBJ2-7; D gene: TRBD2
CDR3 DNA: TGTGCCAGCAGTTCAAGGACAGGGCTCACTGAAGCTTTCTTT; CDR3 protein: CASSSRTGLTEAFF; V gene: TRBV28; clone size: NA; J gene: TRBJ1-1; D gene: TRBD1
CDR3 DNA: TGTGCCAGCAGTGCCGGGATTTCCTACGAGCAGTACTTC; CDR3 protein: CASSAGISYEQYF; V gene: TRBV6-5; clone size: NA; J gene: TRBJ2-7; D gene: NA
CDR3 DNA: TGTGCCAGCAGTGAAGAAGCGTCAGGACTACACAATGAGCAGTTCTTC; CDR3 protein: CASSEEASGLHNEQFF; V gene: TRBV6-1; clone size: NA; J gene: TRBJ2-1; D gene: NA
CDR3 DNA: TGTGCCAGCAGCCAAGAAGGGGGACAGGGCCGGGGCTACACCTTC; CDR3 protein: CASSQEGGQGRGYTF; V gene: TRBV4-2; clone size: NA; J gene: TRBJ1-2; D gene: TRBD1
CDR3 DNA: TGTGCCAGCAGCTTAGACAGATATGGCTACACCTTC; CDR3 protein: CASSLDRYGYTF; V gene: TRBV7-2; clone size: NA; J gene: TRBJ1-2; D gene: NA
CDR3 DNA: TGTGCCAGCAGCTACTTGGACAGGGAGATAACGGAGACCCAGTACTTC; CDR3 protein: CASSYLDREITETQYF; V gene: TRBV5-6; clone size: NA; J gene: TRBJ2-5; D gene: TRBD1
CDR3 DNA: TGTGCCAGCAGCTTAGATGCGGCGGGAGAGCTGGTGTTCTACAATGAGCAGTTCTTC; CDR3 protein: CASSLDAAGELVFYNEQFF; V gene: TRBV11-2; clone size: once; J gene: TRBJ2-1; D gene: TRBD2
CDR3 DNA: TGTGCCAGCAGCGTCTTAGACAGCCACCAAGAGACCCAGTACTTC; CDR3 protein: CASSVLDSHQETQYF; V gene: TRBV9; clone size: NA; J gene: TRBJ2-5; D gene: NA
CDR3 DNA: TGTGCCAGCAGCCCAGGGCATGAGCAGTTCTTC; CDR3 protein: CASSPGHEQFF; V gene: TRBV27; clone size: NA; J gene: TRBJ2-1; D gene: NA
CDR3 DNA: TGTGCCAGTAGTACGGGACTAGCGGGAAACTACGAGCAGTACTTC; CDR3 protein: CASSTGLAGNYEQYF; V gene: TRBV19; clone size: NA; J gene: TRBJ2-7; D gene: TRBD2
CDR3 DNA: TGTGCCAGCAGCCGCGGACAGGGGAAGTACAATGAGCAGTTCTTC; CDR3 protein: CASSRGQGKYNEQFF; V gene: TRBV11-3; clone size: NA; J gene: TRBJ2-1; D gene: TRBD1